Here is one T cell receptor beta chain with its context. The data derive from a study of blood T cell repertoires in COVID-19. On the study more broadly: The samples span acute and convalescent COVID-19 from the United States, Italy and Spain. In each case, the material was cDNA or gDNA derived from T cells, B-cell-depleted T cells, or PBMCs.

Germline values: CDR1 MDHEN, CDR2 SYDVKM. The CDR3 is 14 residues long. V lost 7 bases and J lost 15; bases outside the gene matches: 12. Participants spanned ages 18 to 89 years and resided in some 22 US areas. Participants had their cohort set by participant-reported clinical history. TCRdb's table, derived via immunoSEQ multiplex PCR, lists solely in-frame clones and lacks some. The table has about 150,000 clones, roughly 85% seen once. The sequenced sample consisted of PBMCs or T cells enriched from blood (not recorded which). This TCR derives from a man aged 50-59 years who had recovered from COVID-19. The chain employs TRBV28 and TRBJ2-1, with TRBD2 matching over 13 bases. The CDR3 region has the DNA TGTGCCAGCATCTCCGGGACTAGCGGGGACCTGGGGTTCTTC. This gives the protein CASISGTSGDLGFF.